The clone carrying this T cell receptor beta chain was found a few times. What it binds is unknown. The junction departs from the called germline gene at one end, perhaps through a read error. Individual cDNA molecules were tagged with unique molecular identifiers. TCRdb called the 5' RACE reads again in MiXCR, with one record for every CDR3 protein. Of approximately 69,000 distinct CDR3 sequences listed, 9% to 15% are singletons. The CDR3 runs to 14 residues. Germline CDR1 is MNHEY and CDR2 is SVGAGI. These data come from a study of early T cells in non-severe SARS-CoV-2 infection. Study-wide points: Matches to VDJdb favored anti-spike CD8 responses and missed private and CD4 specificities.

The TCR sequence derives from an adult who was a healthcare worker with PCR-confirmed SARS-CoV-2 infection or an uninfected control (not recorded which). The V gene is TRBV6-5, the J gene TRBJ1-1; TRBD1 agrees at 9 bases. The sample was whole blood. CDR3 DNA sequence: TGTGCCAGCAGCTCGGACAGGGGCGCTACTGAAGTTTTCTTT. It translates to CASSSDRGATEVFF.